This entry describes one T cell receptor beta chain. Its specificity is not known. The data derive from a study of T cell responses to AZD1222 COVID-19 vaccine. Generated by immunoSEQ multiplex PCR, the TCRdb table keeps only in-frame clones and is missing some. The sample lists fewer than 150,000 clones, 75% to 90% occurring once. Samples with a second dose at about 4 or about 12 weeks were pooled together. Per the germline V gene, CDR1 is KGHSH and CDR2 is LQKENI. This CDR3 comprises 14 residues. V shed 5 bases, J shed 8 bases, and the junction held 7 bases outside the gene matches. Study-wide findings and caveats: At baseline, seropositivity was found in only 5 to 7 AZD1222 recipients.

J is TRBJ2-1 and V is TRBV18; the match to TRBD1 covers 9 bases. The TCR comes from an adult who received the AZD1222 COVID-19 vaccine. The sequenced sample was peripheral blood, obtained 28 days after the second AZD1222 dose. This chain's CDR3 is CASSSGQGRYEQFF. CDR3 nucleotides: TGTGCCAGCTCATCAGGACAGGGGAGGTATGAGCAGTTCTTC. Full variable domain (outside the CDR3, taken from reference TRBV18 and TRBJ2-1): NAGVMQNPRHLVRRRGQEARLRCSPMKGHSHVYWYRQLPEEGLKFMVYLQKENIIDESGMPKERFSAEFPKEGPSILRIQQVVRGDSAAYFCASSSGQGRYEQFFGPGTRLTVL.